Below are 31 T cell receptor beta chains sequenced from a single sample in a study of shared clonotypes between healthy human individuals. The table came from immunoSEQ multiplex PCR; TCRdb's copy has only in-frame clones and leaves some out. The sample carries about 2 million clones, 95% recorded once. Sequencing input: naive CD4+ T cells sorted from blood. The sample's subset: CD45RA+ positively selected. These receptors all stem from a man aged 18-30 years in good health.

This chain links TRBV28 with TRBJ1-2; no definite D call. From germline, CDR1 is MDHEN and CDR2 SYDVKM. This CDR3 contains 11 residues. V lost 6 bases to trimming and J lost 13 bases, with 15 bases between them. The CDR3 sequence: CASSLPGQLTF. For the CDR3, the DNA is TGTGCCAGCAGCCTACCGGGCCAACTCACCTTC.

The V call is TRBV10-3, the J call TRBJ2-3; 7 bases match TRBD2. Germline loops: CDR1 ENHRY, CDR2 SYGVKD. CDR3 size: 12 residues. J lost 5 bases, V lost 6 bases, and 2 bases had no gene match. The CDR3 coding sequence is TGTGCCATCAGGGCTAGCGGAGATACGCAGTATTTT. Its translation: CAIRASGDTQYF.

The chain employs TRBV4-3 and TRBJ1-1; D might be TRBD1 (5 bases). The V end was cut by 1 base, the J end by 0 bases, with 9 bases between. The CDR3 runs to 15 residues. CDR1 and CDR2 (germline): LGHNA, YSLEER. CDR3 DNA sequence: TGCGCCAGCAGCCAAGTAGGGGTCATGAACACTGAAGCTTTCTTT. Protein sequence: CASSQVGVMNTEAFF.

This rearrangement joins TRBV12-5 to TRBJ1-5, with D hard to call. Trimming removed 6 bases at V and 0 bases at J, with 9 bases between. This CDR3 has 14 amino acids. Germline CDR1 is LGHNT and CDR2 is FRNRAP. The CDR3 region has the DNA TGTGCTAGTGGGCAGCGAAATAGCAATCAGCCCCAGCATTTT. Translated, it gives CASGQRNSNQPQHF.

The chain carries TRBV19 and TRBJ1-2; 7 positions agree with TRBD1. V gave up 4 bases and J gave up 13 bases; unmatched junction bases: 12. This CDR3 is built from 13 residues. Germline V gene data show CDR1 as LNHDA and CDR2 as SQIVND (reference sequence). The CDR3 sequence: CASSTQDRPAFTF. DNA for the CDR3: TGTGCCAGTAGTACTCAGGACAGGCCCGCTTTCACCTTC.

The chain has TRBV25-1 and TRBJ2-2; D call uncertain. The CDR3 has 13 amino acids. Germline V CDR1 and CDR2: MGHDK, SYGVNS. Trimming cost V 3 bases and J 6 bases, with 8 bases left between them. CDR3 coding DNA: TGTGCCAGCAGTGACTGGGGTCCCGGGGAGCTGTTTTTT. It is translated as CASSDWGPGELFF.

The chain links TRBV7-8 to TRBJ2-7; D gene uncertain. Looked up from germline, CDR1 is SGHVS and CDR2 is FQNEAQ. V was pared by 4 bases and J by 1 base, with 17 bases between. CDR3 length: 16 amino acids. CDR3 DNA sequence: TGTGCCAGCAGCTCTTACCCCAGTTCTCGTTCCTACGAGCAGTACTTC. Its protein product is CASSSYPSSRSYEQYF.

The V gene is TRBV4-3, the J gene TRBJ2-1, with 10 nucleotides matching TRBD1. The CDR3 runs to 15 residues. J gave up 3 bases and V 4 bases, and 3 bases lay outside the gene matches. Germline loops: CDR1 LGHNA, CDR2 YSLEER. The CDR3 region is CASSRGQGIYNEQFF. The CDR3 DNA reads as TGCGCCAGCAGCCGGGGACAGGGGATCTACAATGAGCAGTTCTTC.

The genes are TRBV19 and TRBJ2-3; no definite D call. The CDR3 is 17 residues long. V lost 3 bases, J lost 2 bases, and 18 bases lay in between. Germline-derived CDR1 and CDR2 are LNHDA and SQIVND (reference sequence). The DNA of the CDR3 is TGTGCCAGTAGTATCCTCGGCGCAGGACCTACCACAGATACGCAGTATTTT. Its protein product is CASSILGAGPTTDTQYF.

V and J are TRBV28 and TRBJ1-6; tentatively, D is TRBD1 (5 bases). This CDR3 region has 19 residues. The V and J ends lost 8 bases and 10 bases respectively, with 33 bases between them. Germline assignment: CDR1 MDHEN and CDR2 SYDVKM. In nucleotides, the CDR3 is TGTGCCAGCGAAAGCACTCTCTCGTGGGGGAAAACTGATTTATCACCCCTCCACTTT. Protein: CASESTLSWGKTDLSPLHF.

V gene TRBV14 combines with J gene TRBJ2-7, with 8 bases that match TRBD1. This CDR3 comprises 14 residues. The V and J ends lost 6 bases and 2 bases, in that order; junction bases with no gene match: 6. CDR1 is SGHDN, CDR2 FVKESK, per germline. The CDR3 coding sequence is TGTGCCAGCAGTCGACAGGGGCCGACCTACGAGCAGTACTTC. The encoded protein is CASSRQGPTYEQYF.

This rearrangement joins TRBV7-2 to TRBJ2-7; D remains unclear. This CDR3 has 11 residues. CDR1 and CDR2 from the germline V gene are SGHTA and FQGNSA. V shed 5 bases and J shed 4 bases, with 6 bases lying between them. Written as DNA, the CDR3 is TGTGCCAGCAGCGCTCGTTACGAGCAGTACTTC. This translates into CASSARYEQYF.

The V gene is TRBV29-1, the J gene TRBJ1-1, with D tentatively TRBD1 (6 bases). V lost 5 bases, J lost 2 bases, and 12 bases lay in between. CDR3 length: 13 amino acids. CDR1 and CDR2 (germline): SQVTM, ANQGSEA. CDR3 amino acids: CSVPGDLNTEAFF. The CDR3 DNA reads as TGCAGCGTTCCAGGGGATTTAAACACTGAAGCTTTCTTT.

This chain uses TRBV28 with TRBJ2-2, with D unresolved. Germline V gene data show CDR1 as MDHEN and CDR2 as SYDVKM. V lost 2 bases to trimming and J lost 5 bases, with 9 bases between them. There are 14 residues in the CDR3. In DNA form, the CDR3 reads TGTGCCAGCAGTTTAGGGCAGAGAACCGGGGAGCTGTTTTTT. This translates into CASSLGQRTGELFF.

The V call is TRBV6-1, the J call TRBJ1-1, with TRBD1 as a possible D gene (5 bases). This CDR3 contains 13 residues. The V gene's germline CDR1 is MNHNS and CDR2 SASEGT. The germline V and J ends were trimmed by 10 bases and 1 base, with 13 bases remaining between them. The CDR3 loop reads CAIRRVPNTEAFF. In DNA form, the CDR3 reads TGTGCCATACGCAGGGTACCGAACACTGAAGCTTTCTTT.

This chain connects TRBV5-4 to TRBJ2-1, with 8 bases fitting TRBD2. The trim removed 4 bases at V and 13 bases at J, leaving 7 bases unmatched. The CDR3 runs 12 residues. Germline values: CDR1 SGHNT, CDR2 YYREEE (reference sequence). The CDR3 nucleotides are TGTGCCAGCAGCCTAGGACTAGCATCTCAGTTCTTC. It codes for CASSLGLASQFF.

The chain employs TRBV5-1 and TRBJ1-6, with 9 bases fitting TRBD1. The germline V gene encodes CDR1 SGHRS and CDR2 YFSETQ. There are 15 residues in the CDR3. Trimming took 6 bases from V and 7 from J; bases not matched to a gene: 8. DNA for the CDR3: TGCGCCAGCAAGAAACGGACAGGGGAAAATTCACCCCTCCACTTT. Protein: CASKKRTGENSPLHF.

The J gene is TRBJ2-5, the V gene TRBV6-5; D may be TRBD1 (5 bases). V shed 5 bases and J shed 4 bases, with 17 bases lying between them. Germline CDR1 and CDR2: MNHEY and SVGAGI. The CDR3 contains 15 residues. As DNA, the CDR3 is TGTGCCAGCAGTAACACTCAGGGAATAGGAGAGACCCAGTACTTC. It translates to CASSNTQGIGETQYF.

This rearrangement joins TRBV7-6 to TRBJ1-2; 10 positions match TRBD1. CDR1 SGHVS and CDR2 FNYEAQ come from the germline V gene. The V segment lost 0 bases and the J segment 6 bases; nucleotides outside the gene matches: 10. The CDR3 covers 17 residues. In nucleotides, the CDR3 is TGTGCCAGCAGCTTAGCCCATGACAGGGGGCGCGGGGATGGCTACACCTTC. The encoded protein is CASSLAHDRGRGDGYTF.

The rearrangement uses TRBV10-1 and TRBJ2-3, with D possibly called TRBD1 or TRBD2 (5 bases each). Germline CDR1 reads WNHNN; CDR2 reads SYGVQD (reference sequence). The CDR3 is made up of 13 amino acids. V lost 2 bases and J lost 10, with 13 bases in between. The CDR3 reads CASSEMASRAQYF. The CDR3 nucleotides are TGCGCCAGCAGTGAGATGGCTAGCAGGGCGCAGTATTTT.

The chain links TRBV28 to TRBJ1-3; no reliable D call. CDR1 and CDR2 from the germline V gene are MDHEN and SYDVKM. The germline V and J ends were trimmed by 0 bases and 0 bases, with 9 bases remaining between them. This CDR3 spans 16 amino acids. CDR3 DNA: TGTGCCAGCAGTTTATGGGCAGGAAGCTCTGGAAACACCATATATTTT. This sequence encodes CASSLWAGSSGNTIYF.

This clone is a singleton in its sample. V usage is TRBV4-1 and J usage is TRBJ2-3; TRBD2 might be the D (5 bases). The CDR3 covers 15 residues. From germline, CDR1 is MGHRA and CDR2 YSYEKL. The germline V and J ends were trimmed by 0 bases and 3 bases, with 10 bases remaining between them. CDR3 sequence reads: CASSQDHRGTDTQYF. Written as DNA, the CDR3 is TGCGCCAGCAGCCAAGACCACCGAGGGACAGATACGCAGTATTTT.

The chain links TRBV2 to TRBJ2-3; TRBD1 might be the D (5 bases). CDR1 and CDR2 (germline): SNHLY, FYNNEI. The V gene lost 6 bases and the J gene lost 1 base, with 11 bases spanning the gap. CDR3 size: 14 residues. CDR3 amino acids: CASRLQGRTDTQYF. The CDR3 bases are TGTGCCAGCAGACTGCAGGGCCGCACAGATACGCAGTATTTT.

A remark on this clone: The germline gene is not matched at one end of the junction; a read error may be the cause. The J gene is TRBJ2-2, the V gene TRBV9; 8 nucleotides align to TRBD1. Per the germline V gene, CDR1 is SGDLS and CDR2 is YYNGEE. The CDR3 length is 15 residues. For the CDR3, the DNA is TGTGCCAGCAGCCCCCGGACAGGGAACCCCGGGGAGCTGTTTTTT. Encoded protein: CASSPRTGNPGELFF.

The genes are TRBV15 and TRBJ2-2, with 7 bases matching TRBD2. The trim removed 0 bases at V and 6 bases at J, leaving 10 bases unmatched. CDR3 size: 17 residues. Germline loops: CDR1 LNHNV, CDR2 YYDKDF (reference sequence). The CDR3 sequence is CATSRDRGGSPAGELFF. CDR3 bases: TGTGCCACCAGCAGAGATCGCGGCGGGAGCCCTGCCGGGGAGCTGTTTTTT. Based on the CDR3 plus reference TRBV15 and TRBJ2-2, the full variable domain is DAMVIQNPRYQVTQFGKPVTLSCSQTLNHNVMYWYQQKSSQAPKLLFHYYDKDFNNEADTPDNFQSRRPNTSFCFLDIRSPGLGDTAMYLCATSRDRGGSPAGELFFGEGSRLTVL.

Points on this clone: Other DNA sequences from this sample encode an identical CDR3 as well. The CDR3 DNA reads TGTGCCTGGTCTAGCGGGGCAAGCACAGATACGCAGTATTTT. Translated: CAWSSGASTDTQYF. This chain uses TRBV30 with TRBJ2-3; TRBD2 matches 9 bases. The germline V gene has CDR1 GTSNPN and CDR2 SVGIG (reference sequence). V dropped 5 bases and J dropped 0; count of bases not matched to a gene: 3. The CDR3 runs 14 residues. Filled out from reference TRBV30 and TRBJ2-3, the complete variable domain reads SQTIHQWPATLVQPVGSPLSLECTVEGTSNPNLYWYRQAAGRGLQLLFYSVGIGQISSEVPQNLSASRPQDRQFILSSKKLLLSDSGFYLCAWSSGASTDTQYFGPGTRLTVL.

V usage is TRBV27 and J usage is TRBJ1-4; D not resolved. CDR3 size: 15 residues. The V end lost 10 bases, the J end lost 0 bases, and 15 bases lay between the germline ends. Germline CDR1 MNHEY, CDR2 SMNVEV (reference sequence). CDR3 DNA sequence: TGTGCCACCAGGAGGGTTCTCGCAACTAATGAAAAACTGTTTTTT. Amino acid sequence: CATRRVLATNEKLFF.

The rearrangement links TRBV6-1 to TRBJ2-2; D remains unclear. The V end was cut by 6 bases, the J end by 4 bases, with 6 bases between. Per germline, CDR1 MNHNS and CDR2 SASEGT. The CDR3 extends over 12 amino acids. The CDR3: CASRAPTGELFF. CDR3 DNA sequence: TGTGCCAGCAGAGCGCCCACCGGGGAGCTGTTTTTT.

The CDR3, as DNA: TGTGCCAGCAGCTTTATCGCTGGGTCCCCAGATACGCAGTATTTT. Its translation is CASSFIAGSPDTQYF. This chain joins TRBV7-2 and TRBJ2-3; D is unresolved. The germline gives CDR1 SGHTA, CDR2 FQGNSA. Deletions cut 3 bases from V and 4 bases from J, with 14 bases between. This CDR3 comprises 15 residues.

A word on this clone: This may be a read error, as it is one base from a much larger clone. CDR3 bases: TGTGCCAGCAGCTACAGGGAGACCCAGTACTTC. As protein: CASSYRETQYF. This chain joins TRBV7-2 and TRBJ2-5, with D perhaps matching TRBD1 (5 bases). Trimming left V 4 bases short and J 5 bases short, with 5 bases between. The CDR3 extends over 11 amino acids. The germline V gene encodes CDR1 SGHTA and CDR2 FQGNSA.

V and J are TRBV30 and TRBJ1-5, with D perhaps TRBD1 (6 bases). The CDR3 is made up of 15 amino acids. V gave up 1 base and J gave up 6 bases, with 16 bases separating them. CDR1 and CDR2 from the germline V gene are GTSNPN and SVGIG (reference sequence). This CDR3 reads CAWSGGQGKGQPQHF. The CDR3 DNA reads as TGTGCCTGGAGTGGGGGGCAGGGCAAAGGTCAGCCCCAGCATTTT.